A selection of T cell receptor beta chains follows, all from one sample in a study of T cell repertoires in cytomegalovirus infection. These receptors lack a known antigen. TCRdb itself ran the reads through MiXCR, one entry per CDR3 protein. The sample holds about 570,000 distinct CDR3 sequences; 35% to 50% are singletons and the top ten take around 46%. The sequences come from cultured PBMCs, collected from culture after CMV antigen stimulation. Every receptor here comes from a human donor in good health (CMV status not recorded). Some clones in this sample may be carry-over from other donors' samples. Each CDR3 is given with its conserved first and last residue. D genes are given only for firm matches. Part of the rows lack a size; the others show once, few, many or a class for expanded clones.

CDR3 protein | CDR3 DNA | J gene | D gene | V gene | clone size
CASSYPSGGPTPLDTQYF | TGTGCCAGCAGTTACCCCTCAGGCGGACCGACCCCCTTGGATACGCAGTATTTT | TRBJ2-3 | - | TRBV6-2/TRBV6-3 | -
CASSLLLGAGTYNEQFF | TGTGCCAGCAGCTTATTATTAGGGGCGGGGACATACAATGAGCAGTTCTTC | TRBJ2-1 | - | TRBV11-2 | -
CASSLAGLVEEQYF | TGTGCCAGCAGCTTAGCCGGACTAGTTGAAGAGCAGTACTTC | TRBJ2-7 | TRBD2 | TRBV7-2 | -
CASSPREGSGSTEAFF | TGTGCCAGCAGCCCGCGGGAGGGGTCGGGGTCGACTGAAGCTTTCTTT | TRBJ1-1 | - | TRBV7-2 | few
CASSRGGPSELFF | TGTGCCAGCAGCCGGGGAGGTCCTTCGGAACTGTTTTTT | TRBJ1-4 | - | TRBV6-2/TRBV6-3 | -
CASTPLGGLNEQFF | TGTGCCAGCACACCTTTGGGGGGGCTCAATGAGCAGTTCTTC | TRBJ2-1 | - | TRBV12-3/TRBV12-4 | -
CASSLDRTSGIYEQYF | TGTGCCAGCAGCTTAGATAGGACTAGCGGGATCTACGAGCAGTACTTC | TRBJ2-7 | TRBD2 | TRBV7-2 | few
CASSLSVQGAAFF | TGTGCCAGCAGTTTATCGGTCCAGGGTGCGGCTTTCTTT | TRBJ1-1 | - | TRBV27 | -
CASTLGNIQYF | TGTGCCAGCACCCTAGGGAACATTCAGTACTTC | TRBJ2-4 | - | TRBV6-9 | -
CASSPSESGPTYEQYF | TGTGCCAGCAGCCCTTCGGAAAGCGGGCCCACCTACGAGCAGTACTTC | TRBJ2-7 | - | TRBV7-9 | -
CASTLAVPPETQYF | TGTGCCAGCACCCTGGCGGTCCCACCCGAGACCCAGTACTTC | TRBJ2-5 | - | TRBV6-6 | once
CSALRTGAGGYTF | TGCAGTGCTCTACGGACAGGGGCTGGTGGCTACACCTTC | TRBJ1-2 | TRBD1 | TRBV20-1 | once
CASSLLGGELFF | TGTGCCAGCAGCTTATTGGGTGGGGAGCTGTTTTTT | TRBJ2-2 | - | TRBV7-2 | many
CASSDPQGPYF | TGTGCCAGCAGTGACCCCCAGGGGCCGTACTTC | TRBJ2-7 | - | TRBV2 | -
CASSLGQGMSGEQYF | TGTGCCAGCAGCTTGGGGCAGGGGATGTCGGGCGAGCAGTACTTC | TRBJ2-7 | - | TRBV5-6 | -
CASSRRGLNEQFF | TGTGCCAGCAGCCGTCGGGGCCTCAATGAGCAGTTCTTC | TRBJ2-1 | - | TRBV7-2 | -
CATSRDAETQYF | TGTGCCACCAGCAGAGACGCGGAGACCCAGTACTTC | TRBJ2-5 | - | TRBV15 | -
CASSFDRGPDTQYF | TGTGCCAGCAGCTTCGACAGGGGGCCAGATACGCAGTATTTT | TRBJ2-3 | TRBD1 | TRBV7-2 | many
CASSWDSFAGNTIYF | TGTGCCAGCAGCTGGGACAGTTTTGCTGGAAACACCATATATTTT | TRBJ1-3 | TRBD1 | TRBV6-1 | few
CASSLAWRAGNLGSTEAFF | TGTGCCAGCAGCCTCGCTTGGAGGGCAGGGAATTTGGGTTCCACTGAAGCTTTCTTT | TRBJ1-1 | - | TRBV5-6 | few
CAISETLAANTDTQYF | TGTGCCATCAGTGAGACTCTAGCCGCCAACACAGATACGCAGTATTTT | TRBJ2-3 | - | TRBV10-3 | many
CASSPNRENYEQYF | TGTGCCAGCAGTCCTAACAGGGAGAACTACGAGCAGTACTTC | TRBJ2-7 | - | TRBV7-9 | -
CASSYSSAGEGTGELFF | TGTGCCAGCAGTTACTCGTCTGCGGGAGAGGGCACCGGGGAGCTGTTTTTT | TRBJ2-2 | TRBD2 | TRBV6-2/TRBV6-3 | -
CASSLFNSGSDTQYF | TGTGCCAGCAGTTTATTCAATAGCGGGTCCGATACGCAGTATTTT | TRBJ2-3 | TRBD2 | TRBV28 | few
CASSWLGGGVINYGYTF | TGTGCCAGCAGCTGGTTGGGAGGGGGCGTCATAAACTATGGCTACACCTTC | TRBJ1-2 | TRBD1 | TRBV7-2 | many
CASSATDRERRYEQYF | TGTGCCAGCAGTGCTACGGACAGGGAGCGAAGGTACGAGCAGTACTTC | TRBJ2-7 | TRBD1 | TRBV6-6 | -
CASSPYGSRGNEKLFF | TGTGCCAGCAGCCCCTACGGGAGCAGGGGTAATGAAAAACTGTTTTTT | TRBJ1-4 | - | TRBV7-6 | few
CASSYSRTVEQYF | TGTGCCAGCAGTTACTCGAGAACAGTCGAGCAGTACTTC | TRBJ2-7 | - | TRBV6-2/TRBV6-3 | -
CASSLDHTRGNTIYF | TGTGCCAGCAGCTTAGACCATACCAGGGGGAACACCATATATTTT | TRBJ1-3 | TRBD1 | TRBV7-6 | few
CASSRDRRDEQFF | TGTGCCAGCTCCCGGGATCGGCGGGATGAGCAGTTCTTC | TRBJ2-1 | - | TRBV12-3/TRBV12-4 | few
CASSLVGHTYEQYF | TGCGCCAGCAGCTTGGTCGGGCACACTTACGAGCAGTACTTC | TRBJ2-7 | - | TRBV5-1 | -
CASSSPRTSGDTDTQYF | TGTGCCAGCAGCTCCCCCCGGACTAGCGGGGATACAGATACGCAGTATTTT | TRBJ2-3 | TRBD2 | TRBV11-2 | -
CTLPGGDGYTF | TGCACCCTCCCCGGGGGCGACGGCTACACCTTC | TRBJ1-2 | - | TRBV20-1 | -
CATSPRGQEDTQYF | TGTGCCACCAGCCCCCGGGGTCAGGAAGATACGCAGTATTTT | TRBJ2-3 | - | TRBV15 | -
CASSLYGSGVQETQYF | TGTGCCAGCAGTTTATATGGTAGCGGGGTACAAGAGACCCAGTACTTC | TRBJ2-5 | TRBD2 | TRBV27 | once
CASSGTSGNTGELFF | TGTGCCAGCAGCGGGACTAGCGGCAACACCGGGGAGCTGTTTTTT | TRBJ2-2 | TRBD2 | TRBV7-6 | few
CSAQSPNRGPSGNTIYF | TGCAGTGCCCAGTCCCCGAACCGGGGGCCTTCTGGAAACACCATATATTTT | TRBJ1-3 | - | TRBV20-1 | -
CASSLVSGTSYGYTF | TGTGCCAGCAGCTTAGTATCAGGGACGTCCTATGGCTACACCTTC | TRBJ1-2 | - | TRBV7-8 | -
CASSTASLNEAFF | TGTGCCAGTAGTACCGCGAGTTTGAATGAAGCTTTCTTT | TRBJ1-1 | - | TRBV19 | few
CSARSDRGFSYEQYF | TGCAGTGCTAGATCCGACAGGGGGTTTTCCTACGAGCAGTACTTC | TRBJ2-7 | TRBD1 | TRBV20-1 | -
CASSYSVQGPVLYQPQHF | TGTGCCAGCAGTTACTCGGTACAGGGACCAGTTTTGTATCAGCCCCAGCATTTT | TRBJ1-5 | - | TRBV6-6 | -
CASSTPGITEAFF | TGTGCCAGCAGCACACCAGGGATTACTGAAGCTTTCTTT | TRBJ1-1 | - | TRBV5-6 | -
CATRTSSGEETQYF | TGTGCCACCAGAACCTCTAGCGGTGAGGAGACCCAGTACTTC | TRBJ2-5 | TRBD2 | TRBV10-3 | -
CASAGTSGYNEQFF | TGTGCCAGCGCCGGGACTAGCGGGTACAATGAGCAGTTCTTC | TRBJ2-1 | TRBD2 | TRBV6-5 | -
CASSSYGEARDTQYF | TGTGCCAGCAGCTCCTATGGGGAGGCTCGCGATACGCAGTATTTT | TRBJ2-3 | - | TRBV7-2 | few
CASQSTVVNQPQHF | TGTGCCAGTCAGTCGACAGTAGTCAATCAGCCCCAGCATTTT | TRBJ1-5 | - | TRBV6-1 | few
CASSLNAGRTEAFF | TGCGCCAGCAGCTTGAACGCTGGCCGTACGGAAGCTTTCTTT | TRBJ1-1 | - | TRBV5-1 | few
CASRMTGDTEAFF | TGTGCCAGTAGAATGACAGGAGACACTGAAGCTTTCTTT | TRBJ1-1 | - | TRBV2 | -
CASRQEYEQFF | TGTGCCAGCCGCCAAGAGTATGAGCAGTTCTTC | TRBJ2-1 | - | TRBV11-2 | -
CASSQGQVMRYTF | TGCGCCAGCAGTCAGGGACAAGTGATGCGCTACACCTTC | TRBJ1-2 | - | TRBV5-1 | -
CASSNPGSTQEQYF | TGTGCCAGCAGCAACCCGGGGAGTACGCAAGAGCAGTACTTC | TRBJ2-7 | - | TRBV7-6 | -
CASSTAKETQYF | TGTGCCAGTAGTACGGCGAAAGAGACCCAGTACTTC | TRBJ2-5 | - | TRBV19 | few
CASSLKSTFWDNEQFF | TGTGCCAGCAGCTTAAAATCCACGTTTTGGGACAATGAGCAGTTCTTC | TRBJ2-1 | - | TRBV7-8 | -
CASSLGQNSNQPQHF | TGTGCCAGCAGCTTAGGACAGAATAGCAATCAGCCCCAGCATTTT | TRBJ1-5 | - | TRBV11-2 | -
CASSSLNYNEQFF | TGTGCCAGCAGCTCCTTAAATTACAATGAGCAGTTCTTC | TRBJ2-1 | - | TRBV5-4 | few
CASSPAGINSPLHF | TGTGCCAGCTCACCCGCGGGAATTAATTCACCCCTCCACTTT | TRBJ1-6 | - | TRBV18 | -
CASRTGLGNQPQHF | TGTGCCAGCAGGACAGGTCTGGGGAATCAGCCCCAGCATTTT | TRBJ1-5 | - | TRBV27 | once
CASSVGTGNEQFF | TGTGCCAGCAGTGTAGGGACAGGGAATGAGCAGTTCTTC | TRBJ2-1 | TRBD1 | TRBV7-8 | -